This TCR beta chain was sequenced during a study of beta chain features in type 1 diabetes. Sorting of CD4+ naive, central memory, regulatory and stem cell-like memory cells was performed via CD45RO/CCR7/CD25/CD127/CD95/CD27. This clone was counted only a few times. At one end the junction does not follow the germline gene, possibly because of a read error. Distinct nucleotide sequences in the sample also encode this CDR3. What was sequenced were expressed TCRB transcripts, since all of the isolated RNA had been reverse transcribed. Sequencing used immunoSEQ multiplex PCR; TCRdb keeps in-frame clones, though not all of them. The sample yields about 180,000 clones, around an eighth seen once. This TCR was recovered from a woman aged 18-29 years in good health. The sequencing sample was made of central memory CD4+ T cells from blood.

DNA for the CDR3: TGCGCCAGCAGCTCCGGGACAGGCCAAGAGACGCAGTACTTC. Protein: CASSSGTGQETQYF. V and J are TRBV5-1 and TRBJ2-5; 8 nucleotides agree with TRBD1. This CDR3 contains 14 residues. Germline loops: CDR1 SGHRS, CDR2 YFSETQ. The full variable domain, in which reference TRBV5-1 and TRBJ2-5 provide the parts outside the CDR3, is KAGVTQTPRYLIKTRGQQVTLSCSPISGHRSVSWYQQTPGQGLQFLFEYFSETQRNKGNFPGRFSGRQFSNSRSEMNVSTLELGDSALYLCASSSGTGQETQYFGPGTRLLVL.